The source of this T cell receptor (beta chain) is a study of T cell responses to AZD1222 COVID-19 vaccine. Assay: immunoSEQ multiplex PCR; the TCRdb copy retains only in-frame clones and omits some. The sample spans 150,000 or so clones; the ten largest clones claim about 2.2%. The CDR3 runs 14 residues. Trimming cost V 2 bases and J 5 bases, with 13 bases left between them. The V gene's germline CDR1 is MNHEY and CDR2 SVGAGI. The sequence was obtained from an adult in good health. Sequenced: peripheral blood. The V gene is TRBV6-5, the J gene TRBJ2-7; tentative D call: TRBD1 (6 bases). CDR3 amino acids: CASSYNTGHDEQYF. DNA for the CDR3: TGTGCCAGCAGTTACAATACAGGGCACGACGAGCAGTACTTC.